This entry lists 20 T cell receptor beta chains sequenced from one sample in a study of cytomegalovirus exposure and HLA in healthy donors. In the PCR, 60 Vbeta and 13 Jbeta primers were used. Produced via immunoSEQ multiplex PCR; TCRdb's table is partial and in-frame only. This sample has around 190,000 clones, with roughly a tenth found just once. The sequencing sample was made of PBMCs. These receptor sequences come from a woman aged 30 to 39 in good health and CMV-seropositive.

This chain joins TRBV6-5 and TRBJ1-1; possible D gene TRBD1, 6 bases. In germline, CDR1 is MNHEY, CDR2 SVGAGI. The length of the CDR3 is 13 residues. The V end was cut by 2 bases, the J end by 11 bases, with 15 bases between. CDR3 coding DNA: TGTGCCAGCAGTTACGGATACGGGACAAGGGCTTTCTTT. Its translation is CASSYGYGTRAFF.

This clone has just a few counts. The same CDR3 arises from other DNA sequences in this sample as well. The V call is TRBV29-1, the J call TRBJ2-1; TRBD1 agrees at 9 bases. From germline, CDR1 is SQVTM and CDR2 ANQGSEA. The CDR3 is 14 residues long. V lost 6 bases and J lost 3; bases outside the gene matches: 6. CDR3: CSVITGGLYNEQFF. The CDR3 region has the DNA TGCAGCGTGATCACAGGGGGCCTCTACAATGAGCAGTTCTTC.

This clone was observed a few times. The V gene is TRBV7-2, the J gene TRBJ2-2, with D perhaps matching TRBD1 (6 bases). This CDR3 region has 16 residues. In germline, CDR1 is SGHTA, CDR2 FQGNSA. V lost 5 bases and J 5 bases, leaving 18 bases between the germline ends. Here the CDR3 DNA reads TGTGCCAGCAGCACCATTGGGGGCGCTTGGACCGGGGAGCTGTTTTTT. As protein: CASSTIGGAWTGELFF.

This clone showed up just a few times. Written as DNA, the CDR3 is TGTGCCAGCAGCTCGGGAGGTGTAGCGGCTTTCTTT. It is translated as CASSSGGVAAFF. V is TRBV7-8 and J is TRBJ1-1; D gene ambiguous. Trimming stripped 4 bases from V and 11 bases from J, with 14 bases between. Germline CDR1 reads SGHVS; CDR2 reads FQNEAQ. This CDR3 has 12 residues.

This clone turned up a few times. The chain is built from TRBV28 and TRBJ1-5, with a tentative D call TRBD1 (6 bases). With 6 bases removed from V and 0 bases from J, the gap between germline ends came to 15 bases. CDR3 size: 16 residues. The germline V gene encodes CDR1 MDHEN and CDR2 SYDVKM. CDR3 amino acids: CASRPSQGYSNQPQHF. The CDR3 DNA follows: TGTGCCAGCAGACCGTCGCAGGGGTATAGCAATCAGCCCCAGCATTTT.

This clone has only a few counts. This chain uses TRBV6-5 with TRBJ1-5; D possibly corresponds to TRBD1 (6 bases). Trimming shortened V by 5 bases and J by 0 bases, and 11 bases separated the two germline ends. The CDR3 is 15 amino acids. Germline V gene lookup returns CDR1 MNHEY and CDR2 SVGAGI. CDR3 in DNA: TGTGCCAGCAGTGTGACAGGACATAGCAATCAGCCCCAGCATTTT. Its protein product is CASSVTGHSNQPQHF.

The J gene is TRBJ2-7, the V gene TRBV7-8; D possibly corresponds to TRBD2 (6 bases). There are 16 residues in the CDR3. The V gene lost 2 bases and the J gene lost 0 bases, with 14 bases spanning the gap. Germline lookup yields CDR1 SGHVS and CDR2 FQNEAQ. In nucleotides, the CDR3 is TGTGCCAGCAGCTTAATAAGAGGACTACTCTCCTACGAGCAGTACTTC. The encoded protein is CASSLIRGLLSYEQYF.

This clone came up a few times. The V call is TRBV6-1, the J call TRBJ2-3; 9 nucleotides match TRBD2. The germline V gene has CDR1 MNHNS and CDR2 SASEGT. The junction had 4 bases not matched to a gene; V was cut back by 4 bases and J by 2 bases. The length of the CDR3 is 15 residues. The CDR3 DNA is TGTGCCAGCAGTGTAGGCGGGAGGGCCACAGATACGCAGTATTTT. This sequence encodes CASSVGGRATDTQYF.

This clone was detected a few times. DNA for the CDR3: TGTGCCAGCAGCTTTGGACTAGAGGGTGAGCAGTTCTTC. Amino acids: CASSFGLEGEQFF. The chain has TRBV5-4 and TRBJ2-1, with 7 bases fitting TRBD2. Germline assignment: CDR1 SGHNT and CDR2 YYREEE (reference sequence). The CDR3 is 13 amino acids. With V trimmed by 2 bases and J by 9 bases, 5 bases remained unmatched.

This clone was counted only a few times. The V gene is TRBV13, the J gene TRBJ2-7; TRBD2 matches at 13 bases. CDR3 length: 18 residues. From germline, CDR1 is PRHDT and CDR2 FYEKMQ (reference sequence). With 0 bases clipped from V and 2 bases from J, the junction kept 7 bases outside the gene matches. CDR3 sequence reads: CASSLGRGTSGETYEQYF. CDR3 bases: TGTGCCAGCAGCTTAGGCCGGGGGACTAGCGGGGAAACCTACGAGCAGTACTTC.

This clone turned up a few times. The CDR3 protein is CASSRYPGGGETQYF. The CDR3 DNA sequence: TGTGCCAGCAGCCGCTACCCCGGGGGGGGAGAGACCCAGTACTTC. The V and J genes are TRBV4-2 and TRBJ2-5; 8 nucleotides match TRBD2. V trimming: 4 bases; J trimming: 4 bases; junction bases outside the gene matches: 8. The CDR3 is made up of 15 amino acids. CDR1 is LGHNA and CDR2 is YNFKEQ in the germline V gene.

This clone was counted a few times. The J gene is TRBJ2-1, the V gene TRBV11-2; 9 nucleotides agree with TRBD2. Germline values: CDR1 SGHAT, CDR2 FQNNGV. The CDR3 spans 16 residues. The J segment lost 4 bases and the V segment lost 5 bases, leaving 9 bases of the junction unmatched. The CDR3 region is CASSRTFSGSYNEQFF. The CDR3, as DNA: TGTGCCAGCAGCCGTACCTTTAGCGGGAGTTACAATGAGCAGTTCTTC.

This clone was seen ten or more times. This rearrangement joins TRBV2 to TRBJ2-7; TRBD2 is a possible D gene (5 bases). Per germline, CDR1 SNHLY and CDR2 FYNNEI. V was clipped by 1 base and J by 1 base, with 14 bases between them. The CDR3 length is 16 residues. The CDR3 coding sequence is TGTGCCAGCAGTGAAGGTGAGGCGGGTAATTCCTACGAGCAGTACTTC. It specifies CASSEGEAGNSYEQYF.

The chain couples TRBV5-4 to TRBJ2-1, with TRBD2 matching over 11 bases. Germline lookup yields CDR1 SGHNT and CDR2 YYREEE (reference sequence). Trimming took 2 bases from V and 10 from J; bases not matched to a gene: 8. There are 15 residues in the CDR3. The CDR3 coding sequence is TGTGCCAGCAGCTTTAGCGGGGGGGGACCGGGGGAGCAGTTCTTC. Its translation is CASSFSGGGPGEQFF.

V and J are TRBV29-1 and TRBJ2-7, with a tentative D call TRBD1 (5 bases). Germline values: CDR1 SQVTM, CDR2 ANQGSEA. The ends were cut back, 2 bases at V and 4 bases at J, with 9 bases in the middle. This CDR3 is built from 12 residues. Here the CDR3 reads CSVERGRYEQYF. For the CDR3, the DNA is TGCAGCGTTGAAAGGGGAAGGTACGAGCAGTACTTC.

This clone was observed a few times. The genes are TRBV11-2 and TRBJ2-4, with 8 nucleotides matching TRBD1. Germline-derived CDR1 and CDR2 are SGHAT and FQNNGV. With V trimmed by 5 bases and J by 6 bases, 9 bases remained unmatched. This CDR3 has 15 residues. In nucleotides, the CDR3 is TGTGCCAGCAGCAACCCTGGACAGGGCGGAAACATTCAGTACTTC. This codes for CASSNPGQGGNIQYF.

J is TRBJ2-3 and V is TRBV2; 9 bases map to TRBD1. Germline V CDR1 and CDR2: SNHLY, FYNNEI. V lost 10 bases and J lost 0; bases outside the gene matches: 11. The CDR3 is made up of 16 amino acids. In DNA form, the CDR3 reads TGTGCCACCAAAAGACAGGGGGGGCCGAGCACAGATACGCAGTATTTT. Residues: CATKRQGGPSTDTQYF.

This clone was found a few times. The chain links TRBV20-1 to TRBJ2-1; TRBD2 aligns across 7 bases. The CDR3 spans 11 residues. From germline, CDR1 is DFQATT and CDR2 SNEGSKA (reference sequence). The V and J ends lost 7 bases and 10 bases, in that order; junction bases with no gene match: 7. This chain's CDR3 is CSVPRGEEQFF. The CDR3 DNA follows: TGCAGTGTCCCCCGGGGGGAGGAGCAGTTCTTC.

This clone was seen more than once but under ten times. This chain uses TRBV2 with TRBJ1-1; D is undetermined. Germline V gene sequence: CDR1 SNHLY, CDR2 FYNNEI. The CDR3 runs to 12 residues. In nucleotides, the CDR3 is TGTGCAACTATAAACGGGAACACTGAAGCTTTCTTT. Translated: CATINGNTEAFF.

V usage is TRBV7-2 and J usage is TRBJ2-7; no definite D call. V gave up 0 bases and J gave up 2 bases, with 11 bases separating them. From germline, CDR1 is SGHTA and CDR2 FQGNSA. The CDR3 contains 15 residues. The CDR3 nucleotides read TGTGCCAGCAGCTTAGCGAGAACTACCGCCTACGAGCAGTACTTC. It is translated as CASSLARTTAYEQYF.